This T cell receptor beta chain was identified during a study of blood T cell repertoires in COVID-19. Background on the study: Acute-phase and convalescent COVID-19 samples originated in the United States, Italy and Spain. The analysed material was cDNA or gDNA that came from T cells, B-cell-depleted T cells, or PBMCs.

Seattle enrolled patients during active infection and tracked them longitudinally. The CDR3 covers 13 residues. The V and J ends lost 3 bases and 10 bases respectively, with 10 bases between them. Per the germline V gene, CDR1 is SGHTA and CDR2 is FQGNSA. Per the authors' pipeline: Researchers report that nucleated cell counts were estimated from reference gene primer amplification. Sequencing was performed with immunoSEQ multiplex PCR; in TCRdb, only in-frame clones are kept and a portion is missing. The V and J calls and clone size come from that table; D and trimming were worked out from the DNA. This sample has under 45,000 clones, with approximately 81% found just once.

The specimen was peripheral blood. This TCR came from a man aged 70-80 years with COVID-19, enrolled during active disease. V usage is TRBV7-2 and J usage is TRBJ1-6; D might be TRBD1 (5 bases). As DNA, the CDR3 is TGTGCCAGCAGCTTGAACAGGAACTCACCCCTCCACTTT. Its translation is CASSLNRNSPLHF. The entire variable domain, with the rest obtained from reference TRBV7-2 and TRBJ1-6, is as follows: GAGVSQSPSNKVTEKGKDVELRCDPISGHTALYWYRQSLGQGLEFLIYFQGNSAPDKSGLPSDRFSAERTGGSVSTLTIQRTQQEDSAVYLCASSLNRNSPLHFGNGTRLTVT.